Listed below are T cell receptor beta chains from one sample, sequenced in a study of blood T cell repertoires in COVID-19. Assay: immunoSEQ multiplex PCR; the TCRdb copy retains only in-frame clones and omits some. The table records approximately 250,000 clones, less than 90% of them present only once. Sequenced input: peripheral blood. The source of these receptors is a man in his 60s with acute or convalescent COVID-19. CDR3s include the opening cysteine and the closing phenylalanine or tryptophan. Fields, in order: clone size, V gene, J gene, D gene, CDR3 DNA, CDR3 protein. The D gene is left open where the match is weak. Size is stated for part of the rows, as once, few or many counts, or as a class when the clone is expanded.

clone_size: NA
v_call: TRBV28
j_call: TRBJ1-4
d_call: TRBD1
cdr3_nt: TGTGCCAGCAGTTTACTTGACAGGGGGGTGTTTTTT
cdr3_aa: CASSLLDRGVFF

clone_size: NA
v_call: TRBV27
j_call: TRBJ2-1
d_call: TRBD2
cdr3_nt: TGTGCCAGCAGTTTACAAAGCGGGGGCTCCTACAATGAGCAGTTCTTC
cdr3_aa: CASSLQSGGSYNEQFF

clone_size: few
v_call: TRBV25-1
j_call: TRBJ2-1
d_call: NA
cdr3_nt: TGTGCCAGCAGTGGGGGCATAAGAGAGCAGTTCTTC
cdr3_aa: CASSGGIREQFF

clone_size: NA
v_call: TRBV27
j_call: TRBJ2-7
d_call: NA
cdr3_nt: TGTGCCAGCAGTTTCACGGCGGGGACGAGCGGCTACGAGCAGTACTTC
cdr3_aa: CASSFTAGTSGYEQYF

clone_size: NA
v_call: TRBV6-1
j_call: TRBJ2-7
d_call: NA
cdr3_nt: TGTGCCAGCAGTGACCCCGGACAGACTACTTACGAGCAGTACTTC
cdr3_aa: CASSDPGQTTYEQYF

clone_size: NA
v_call: TRBV4-2
j_call: TRBJ2-1
d_call: NA
cdr3_nt: TGTGCCAGCAGCCACACTATGGATGAGCAGTTCTTC
cdr3_aa: CASSHTMDEQFF

clone_size: NA
v_call: TRBV19
j_call: TRBJ2-1
d_call: TRBD1
cdr3_nt: TGTGCCAGTAGCCTCCGGCGGGACAGGGCTAACAATGAGCAGTTCTTC
cdr3_aa: CASSLRRDRANNEQFF

clone_size: NA
v_call: TRBV30
j_call: TRBJ1-5
d_call: NA
cdr3_nt: TGTGCCTGGAGTCCAATGACAGGAAGGTTTCAGCCCCAGCATTTT
cdr3_aa: CAWSPMTGRFQPQHF

clone_size: NA
v_call: TRBV4-1
j_call: TRBJ2-2
d_call: TRBD1
cdr3_nt: TGCGCCAGCAGCCCCTGGACAGGGGACGCCGGGGAGCTGTTTTTT
cdr3_aa: CASSPWTGDAGELFF

clone_size: NA
v_call: TRBV27
j_call: TRBJ2-7
d_call: TRBD2
cdr3_nt: TGTGCCAGCGCCACTAGCGGAAGCTCCTACGAGCAGTACTTC
cdr3_aa: CASATSGSSYEQYF

clone_size: once
v_call: TRBV5-1
j_call: TRBJ2-7
d_call: TRBD2
cdr3_nt: TGCGCCAGCAGCTTGGCCGGCGGGGGAGACCACTACGAGCAGTACTTC
cdr3_aa: CASSLAGGGDHYEQYF

clone_size: NA
v_call: TRBV9
j_call: TRBJ2-7
d_call: TRBD2
cdr3_nt: TGTGCCAGCAGCGTAGCTACTAGCGGTTACTGGGAGCAGTACTTC
cdr3_aa: CASSVATSGYWEQYF

clone_size: NA
v_call: TRBV29-1
j_call: TRBJ2-7
d_call: TRBD1
cdr3_nt: TGCAGCGTTTCTGGAACGGGACAGAGGTACGAGCAGTACTTC
cdr3_aa: CSVSGTGQRYEQYF

clone_size: NA
v_call: TRBV19
j_call: TRBJ1-6
d_call: NA
cdr3_nt: TGTGCCAGTAGTCGATCCTATACAGGGTTTGATTCACCCCTCCACTTT
cdr3_aa: CASSRSYTGFDSPLHF

clone_size: NA
v_call: TRBV7-6
j_call: TRBJ2-1
d_call: NA
cdr3_nt: TGTGCCAGCAGCCAAGGACTTGGCGATGAGCAGTTCTTC
cdr3_aa: CASSQGLGDEQFF

clone_size: NA
v_call: TRBV6-5
j_call: TRBJ1-3
d_call: NA
cdr3_nt: TGTGCCAGCAGTTACGGGCCGCGTGGAAACACCATATATTTT
cdr3_aa: CASSYGPRGNTIYF

clone_size: once
v_call: TRBV2
j_call: TRBJ1-4
d_call: TRBD1
cdr3_nt: TGTGCCAGCAGAGACAGGGGGCATAGTGAAAAACTGTTTTTT
cdr3_aa: CASRDRGHSEKLFF

clone_size: NA
v_call: TRBV6-5
j_call: TRBJ2-3
d_call: NA
cdr3_nt: TGTGCCAGCAGTAGACTCGGAGATACGCAGTATTTT
cdr3_aa: CASSRLGDTQYF

clone_size: NA
v_call: TRBV9
j_call: TRBJ2-1
d_call: NA
cdr3_nt: TGTGCCAGCAGCGTAGGTTACAGGGAACGTTGGAATGAGCAGTTCTTC
cdr3_aa: CASSVGYRERWNEQFF

clone_size: NA
v_call: TRBV11-2
j_call: TRBJ1-1
d_call: NA
cdr3_nt: TGTGCCAGCAGCATGGAGTTGAACACTGAAGCTTTCTTT
cdr3_aa: CASSMELNTEAFF

clone_size: NA
v_call: TRBV14
j_call: TRBJ2-7
d_call: TRBD2
cdr3_nt: TGTGCCAGCAGCCTTGGGTCTAGCGGGGCAAGAACTGAGCAGTACTTC
cdr3_aa: CASSLGSSGARTEQYF

clone_size: NA
v_call: TRBV19
j_call: TRBJ1-5
d_call: NA
cdr3_nt: TGTGCCAGTATCAAATCGACGGGTTATAGCAATCAGCCCCAGCATTTT
cdr3_aa: CASIKSTGYSNQPQHF

clone_size: NA
v_call: TRBV5-1
j_call: TRBJ2-7
d_call: NA
cdr3_nt: TGCGCCAGCAGCTTGCAGGGGAGCTCCTACGAGCAGTACTTC
cdr3_aa: CASSLQGSSYEQYF

clone_size: NA
v_call: TRBV11-1
j_call: TRBJ2-5
d_call: NA
cdr3_nt: TGTGCCAGCAGCTCCCGCGTGGGGGGAGAGACCCAGTACTTC
cdr3_aa: CASSSRVGGETQYF

clone_size: NA
v_call: TRBV15
j_call: TRBJ1-2
d_call: TRBD1
cdr3_nt: TGTGCCACCAGCATAGGACAGGGTCATGGCTACACCTTC
cdr3_aa: CATSIGQGHGYTF

clone_size: NA
v_call: TRBV7-9
j_call: TRBJ2-1
d_call: NA
cdr3_nt: TGTGCCAGCAGCTTAGGACTACCCAATGAGCAGTTCTTC
cdr3_aa: CASSLGLPNEQFF

clone_size: NA
v_call: TRBV4-2
j_call: TRBJ2-7
d_call: TRBD2
cdr3_nt: TGTGCCAGCAGCCAAGAGCTAGCGGGCTCCTACGAGCAGTACTTC
cdr3_aa: CASSQELAGSYEQYF

clone_size: NA
v_call: TRBV6-2/TRBV6-3
j_call: TRBJ2-5
d_call: NA
cdr3_nt: TGTGCCAGCAGTTACCGACAAACTAGGGGGGAGACCCAGTACTTC
cdr3_aa: CASSYRQTRGETQYF

clone_size: NA
v_call: TRBV29-1
j_call: TRBJ2-3
d_call: NA
cdr3_nt: TGCAGCGTTGGCGCTGGCACAGATACGCAGTATTTT
cdr3_aa: CSVGAGTDTQYF

clone_size: NA
v_call: TRBV29-1
j_call: TRBJ2-1
d_call: TRBD2
cdr3_nt: TGCAGCGTTTACTTAGGAGTGGGAACTAGCGGCAATGAGCAGTTCTTC
cdr3_aa: CSVYLGVGTSGNEQFF

clone_size: NA
v_call: TRBV24-1
j_call: TRBJ2-3
d_call: NA
cdr3_nt: TGTGCCACCAGTGACCACAGGGGCGGGGCCACTACCACAGATACGCAGTATTTT
cdr3_aa: CATSDHRGGATTTDTQYF

clone_size: NA
v_call: TRBV13
j_call: TRBJ2-2
d_call: NA
cdr3_nt: TGTGCCAGCAGCTCCTGGGGAGCCGGGGAGCTGTTTTTT
cdr3_aa: CASSSWGAGELFF

clone_size: NA
v_call: TRBV5-4
j_call: TRBJ2-1
d_call: TRBD2
cdr3_nt: TGTGCCAGCAGCCTGTCTAGCGGGAGTCCCTCATACAATGAGCAGTTCTTC
cdr3_aa: CASSLSSGSPSYNEQFF

clone_size: NA
v_call: TRBV5-4
j_call: TRBJ1-4
d_call: TRBD1
cdr3_nt: TGTGCCAGCAGCCCGGGACAGGGGGCGCGAAAACTGTTTTTT
cdr3_aa: CASSPGQGARKLFF

clone_size: NA
v_call: TRBV2
j_call: TRBJ1-2
d_call: NA
cdr3_nt: TGTGCCAGCACAGCGGCCCTGGGAAAATATGGCTACACCTTC
cdr3_aa: CASTAALGKYGYTF

clone_size: few
v_call: TRBV5-4
j_call: TRBJ1-2
d_call: NA
cdr3_nt: TGTGCCAGCAGTTATCCGGGGGGAAACTATGGCTACACCTTC
cdr3_aa: CASSYPGGNYGYTF

clone_size: NA
v_call: TRBV7-2
j_call: TRBJ2-3
d_call: TRBD2
cdr3_nt: TGTGCCAGCAGCTTCGGGGGAGGGCATACAGATACGCAGTATTTT
cdr3_aa: CASSFGGGHTDTQYF

clone_size: NA
v_call: TRBV11-3
j_call: TRBJ2-7
d_call: TRBD1
cdr3_nt: TGTGCCAGCAGCCAAGGACAGGGAGCTCCCTACGAGCAGTACTTC
cdr3_aa: CASSQGQGAPYEQYF

clone_size: NA
v_call: TRBV21-1
j_call: TRBJ1-2
d_call: NA
cdr3_nt: TGTGCCATCCCACTGCTAGGGAGTAACTATGGCTACACCTTC
cdr3_aa: CAIPLLGSNYGYTF

clone_size: NA
v_call: TRBV30
j_call: TRBJ2-7
d_call: NA
cdr3_nt: TGTGCCTGGAGTGTAAGGGGCCGCTCCTACGAGCAGTACTTC
cdr3_aa: CAWSVRGRSYEQYF

clone_size: NA
v_call: TRBV5-4
j_call: TRBJ1-2
d_call: NA
cdr3_nt: TGTGCCAGCAGCTTGTATCAGGGTATCTTGGGCTACACCTTC
cdr3_aa: CASSLYQGILGYTF

clone_size: NA
v_call: TRBV5-1
j_call: TRBJ2-2
d_call: NA
cdr3_nt: TGCGCCAGCAGCTCAACCTATGGGGAGCTGTTTTTT
cdr3_aa: CASSSTYGELFF

clone_size: NA
v_call: TRBV19
j_call: TRBJ1-5
d_call: TRBD1
cdr3_nt: TGTGCCAGTAGTATAGGGACAGGGGCAGGCAGCAATCAGCCCCAGCATTTT
cdr3_aa: CASSIGTGAGSNQPQHF

clone_size: NA
v_call: TRBV19
j_call: TRBJ2-3
d_call: TRBD2
cdr3_nt: TGTGCCAGTAGTAAGGGACTAGCGGGAGTTGCAGATACGCAGTATTTT
cdr3_aa: CASSKGLAGVADTQYF

clone_size: NA
v_call: TRBV29-1
j_call: TRBJ2-1
d_call: TRBD1
cdr3_nt: TGCAGCGTTGACTTTCGGACAGGGGGCAATGAGCAGTTCTTC
cdr3_aa: CSVDFRTGGNEQFF

clone_size: NA
v_call: TRBV18
j_call: TRBJ2-7
d_call: TRBD1
cdr3_nt: TGTGCCAGCTCACGTGTATATCCAGGGGGCGGCTACGAGCAGTACTTC
cdr3_aa: CASSRVYPGGGYEQYF

clone_size: NA
v_call: TRBV14
j_call: TRBJ1-1
d_call: TRBD1
cdr3_nt: TGTGCCAGCAGCCAACCGGGACAGGGTATGAACACTGAAGCTTTCTTT
cdr3_aa: CASSQPGQGMNTEAFF

clone_size: NA
v_call: TRBV2
j_call: TRBJ1-5
d_call: TRBD1
cdr3_nt: TGTGCCAGCAGATCACGGGCAGGGGGGTACGGTGGCAATCAGCCCCAGCATTTT
cdr3_aa: CASRSRAGGYGGNQPQHF

clone_size: few
v_call: TRBV5-8
j_call: TRBJ1-5
d_call: TRBD1
cdr3_nt: TGTGCCAGCAGCTTGGGACAGGGGGGCAATCAGCCCCAGCATTTT
cdr3_aa: CASSLGQGGNQPQHF

clone_size: NA
v_call: TRBV18
j_call: TRBJ2-7
d_call: TRBD1
cdr3_nt: TGTGCCAGCTCAACCGGGACAGGCTACGAGCAGTACTTC
cdr3_aa: CASSTGTGYEQYF

clone_size: NA
v_call: TRBV19
j_call: TRBJ1-2
d_call: NA
cdr3_nt: TGTGCCAGTAGTACTCCCCTCGGGAGGGAGGCGAACTATGGCTACACCTTC
cdr3_aa: CASSTPLGREANYGYTF

clone_size: NA
v_call: TRBV6-5
j_call: TRBJ1-2
d_call: TRBD1
cdr3_nt: TGTGCCAGCAGTTACGCGGGACAGACCATCTATGGCTACACCTTC
cdr3_aa: CASSYAGQTIYGYTF

clone_size: NA
v_call: TRBV6-5
j_call: TRBJ2-1
d_call: NA
cdr3_nt: TGTGCCAGCACCCCGACATCAACCTACAATGAGCAGTTCTTC
cdr3_aa: CASTPTSTYNEQFF

clone_size: few
v_call: TRBV7-2
j_call: TRBJ1-1
d_call: NA
cdr3_nt: TGTGCCAGCAGCACCGGGAACACTGAAGCTTTCTTT
cdr3_aa: CASSTGNTEAFF

clone_size: NA
v_call: TRBV28
j_call: TRBJ2-1
d_call: NA
cdr3_nt: TGTGCCAGCAGTTCCACGGGACTGGTTTACAATGAGCAGTTCTTC
cdr3_aa: CASSSTGLVYNEQFF

clone_size: NA
v_call: TRBV7-3
j_call: TRBJ2-1
d_call: TRBD2
cdr3_nt: TGTGCCAGCAGCAAGACTAGCGGGTACTACAATGAGCAGTTCTTC
cdr3_aa: CASSKTSGYYNEQFF

clone_size: NA
v_call: TRBV18
j_call: TRBJ2-1
d_call: NA
cdr3_nt: TGTGCCAGCTCACCAGAAGCGTTCCGAAGGAGCAATGAGCAGTTCTTC
cdr3_aa: CASSPEAFRRSNEQFF

clone_size: NA
v_call: TRBV20-1
j_call: TRBJ2-7
d_call: TRBD1
cdr3_nt: TGCAGTGCCAGGGACAGCTACCAAAAGTACTTC
cdr3_aa: CSARDSYQKYF